These 10 T cell receptor beta chains originate from one sample sequenced in a study of shared clonotypes between healthy human individuals. This table comes from immunoSEQ multiplex PCR, and its TCRdb copy is limited to in-frame clones, with some not included. The sample gives some 2,000,000 clones, roughly 96% of which show up once; around 0.13% is in the top ten. Source material: naive CD4+ T cells sorted from blood. Regarding subset: CD45RA+ positively selected. The receptors shown here come from a man younger than 35 in good health.

Notes on this clone: This sample also contains other DNA sequences that code for the same CDR3. The rearrangement links TRBV5-1 to TRBJ2-5; D remains unclear. The V and J ends lost 2 bases and 0 bases respectively, with 5 bases between them. There are 13 residues in the CDR3. Per the germline V gene, CDR1 is SGHRS and CDR2 is YFSETQ. DNA of the CDR3: TGCGCCAGCAGCTTAGGGTACCAAGAGACCCAGTACTTC. Its protein is CASSLGYQETQYF.

The chain has TRBV5-6 and TRBJ2-7; 8 nucleotides line up with TRBD1. The CDR3 covers 13 residues. Trimming at V came to 3 bases and at J to 1 base, leaving 0 bases not matched to a gene. From germline, CDR1 is SGHDT and CDR2 YYEEEE. In DNA form, the CDR3 reads TGTGCCAGCAGCTGGGACAGGTCCTACGAGCAGTACTTC. Translation: CASSWDRSYEQYF.

The genes are TRBV6-1 and TRBJ2-7; 7 bases fit TRBD1. Trimming removed 3 bases from V and 2 bases from J; junction bases left unmatched: 10. This CDR3 contains 16 residues. CDR1 and CDR2 (germline): MNHNS, SASEGT. Here the CDR3 reads CASSDRQGLRPYEQYF. The CDR3 nucleotides are TGTGCCAGCAGTGACCGACAGGGATTAAGGCCCTACGAGCAGTACTTC.

The CDR3 sequence is CASSYRMGDEQYF. The CDR3, as DNA: TGTGCCAGCAGCTATCGAATGGGTGACGAGCAGTACTTC. The J gene is TRBJ2-7, the V gene TRBV7-3; D gene unclear. The germline CDR1 and CDR2 sequences are SGHTA and FQGTGA. This CDR3 has 13 residues. V was pared by 4 bases and J by 5 bases, with 12 bases between.

The chain carries TRBV19 and TRBJ2-1, with a weak D call TRBD1 (6 bases). CDR1 and CDR2 from the germline V gene are LNHDA and SQIVND (reference sequence). V lost 6 bases and J lost 2, with 14 bases in between. This CDR3 is built from 15 residues. CDR3 loop: CASRAGTRPYNEQFF. The CDR3 DNA reads as TGTGCCAGTAGGGCCGGGACAAGACCCTACAATGAGCAGTTCTTC.

This chain uses TRBV5-1 with TRBJ2-2; 7 nucleotides agree with TRBD1. This CDR3 is 15 amino acids long. The trim removed 5 bases at V and 7 bases at J, leaving 11 bases unmatched. CDR1 is SGHRS and CDR2 is YFSETQ in the germline V gene. The CDR3 DNA follows: TGCGCCAGCAGACAAAGACAGGGCCGAGTCGGGGAGCTGTTTTTT. Translation: CASRQRQGRVGELFF.

The V and J genes are TRBV2 and TRBJ1-3; TRBD1 might be the D (5 bases). The V end was cut by 2 bases, the J end by 0 bases, with 8 bases between. CDR3 length: 15 residues. Germline V gene lookup returns CDR1 SNHLY and CDR2 FYNNEI. The CDR3 sequence is CASSEYGGSGNTIYF. CDR3 nucleotide sequence: TGTGCCAGCAGTGAATACGGGGGCTCTGGAAACACCATATATTTT. The full variable domain, rest sourced from reference TRBV2 and TRBJ1-3, is EPEVTQTPSHQVTQMGQEVILRCVPISNHLYFYWYRQILGQKVEFLVSFYNNEISEKSEIFDDQFSVERPDGSNFTLKIRSTKLEDSAMYFCASSEYGGSGNTIYFGEGSWLTVV.

The chain carries TRBV25-1 and TRBJ2-5, with 9 bases fitting TRBD1. The V and J ends lost 6 bases and 0 bases, in that order; junction bases with no gene match: 8. The CDR3 contains 16 residues. The V gene's germline CDR1 is MGHDK and CDR2 SYGVNS. In DNA, the CDR3 is TGTGCCAGCAGCCCAATCCGGGACAGGGACCAAGAGACCCAGTACTTC. Translated: CASSPIRDRDQETQYF.

The chain employs TRBV6-1 and TRBJ1-5, with a tentative D call TRBD1 (5 bases). The CDR3 spans 14 residues. With 10 bases removed from V and 3 bases from J, the gap between germline ends came to 16 bases. In germline, CDR1 is MNHNS, CDR2 SASEGT. Written as DNA, the CDR3 is TGTGCCACTCGCAGGGCGTTGGACAATCAGCCCCAGCATTTT. Amino acid sequence: CATRRALDNQPQHF.

This clone appeared once. The same CDR3 can be traced to other DNA sequences in this sample. This rearrangement joins TRBV11-2 to TRBJ2-3; maybe TRBD2 (5 bases). Per the germline V gene, CDR1 is SGHAT and CDR2 is FQNNGV. This CDR3 region has 13 residues. Between the trimmed V and J ends, which lost 5 bases and 3 bases, there was a span of 9 bases. The CDR3 spells CASSPRGTDTQYF. The CDR3, as DNA: TGTGCCAGCAGCCCGAGAGGGACAGATACGCAGTATTTT.